This T cell receptor (beta chain) was retrieved from a study of Graves' ophthalmopathy and Graves' hyperthyroidism listed by TCRdb under 2018. In terms of the full investigation: Peripheral blood samples were taken at the time of initial diagnosis, before any treatment was given. The study used signatures of the TCR beta repertoire to tell Graves' ophthalmopathy apart from Graves' hyperthyroidism and to predict which patients would progress to ophthalmopathy. In total, under 150 blood samples were TCR-sequenced: 40 to 45 ophthalmopathy, some 75 hyperthyroidism and approximately 17 hyperthyroidism-to-ophthalmopathy patients. To explore V-J signatures that separate ophthalmopathy from hyperthyroidism, a discovery set of 95 to 100 patients was enrolled, consisting of 43 with ophthalmopathy and about 60 with stable hyperthyroidism. The independent validation cohort included roughly 19 hyperthyroidism patients plus 17 patients who later progressed from hyperthyroidism to ophthalmopathy. In roughly six hyperthyroidism patients, T-cell repertoires of thyroid tissue and blood were compared. Following sample collection, hyperthyroidism patients were given methimazole at a starting dose of 30 mg daily, and ophthalmopathy patients were given high-dose intravenous methylprednisolone. For training and testing, the roughly 100 patients in the discovery cohort were randomly divided in a 7:3 ratio. The research as a whole found: In cross-validation, the 13-signature model distinguished ophthalmopathy from stable hyperthyroidism with less than 90% sensitivity and 81.08% specificity, while in the test set the corresponding values were approximately 80% and 75%. Most of the expanded thyroid clonotypes with a frequency above 0.001 were also detected in blood, and it was suggested that the thyroid immune response may be reflected by blood repertoires. In validation, the model predicted ophthalmopathy progression with about 70% sensitivity and 72.22% specificity; roughly eleven predicted patients were CT-confirmed with GO in a median of around 6.5 months. Sample size was not statistically predetermined, and group allocation was not concealed from the investigators.

The CDR3 covers 15 residues, taking in both the cysteine and the phenylalanine. The kept DNA is CDR3 alone, 45 bases in frame from the first base. CDR1 is given as SGHAT and CDR2 as FQNNGV, both from the germline V gene. V and J are trimmed by 8 bases and 7 bases, and the gene matches miss 11 bases of the junction. Patients with ophthalmopathy had moderately to severely active disease, with a Clinical Activity Score of 3 or more, a NOSPECS grade of 4 or more, and a disease duration of less than 3 months. Anyone with other autoimmune diseases, uncontrolled infections, pregnancy or lactation was excluded from the study. Clinical symptoms, serum thyroxine, TRAb, thyroid ultrasound and orbital computed tomography formed the basis of the diagnosis. PBMCs were isolated from 10 ml of fresh peripheral blood by Ficoll-Paque density gradient centrifugation. Total RNA was extracted with Trizol reagent and quality-checked on an Agilent 2100 Bioanalyzer.

TCR beta CDR3 regions were amplified from RNA transcripts for repertoire sequencing. The first round was an RT-PCR using HTBI primers with the Qiagen OneStep RT-PCR kit, and this first round was followed by a second-round multiplex PCR, then size selection and purification. Sequencing of the libraries was carried out on an Illumina HiSeq2000 in paired-end mode with 100 bp reads. Concerning the study's data processing: SOAPnuke was used to process the reads, throwing out any read that had adapters, had uncalled bases, had a mean Phred below 15, or lacked an exact constant-primer or identifier match. High-quality paired reads were merged with COPE v1.2.5. Unique nucleotide sequences were defined as clonotypes and aligned to IMGT TRB V, D and J references using MiTCR v1.1. The analysis was limited to V-J combinations with a frequency above 0.0001, which together covered 99.2% of the repertoires. For each V-J combination, a TCR clonal expansion and chaos score was defined as the ratio of F50 clonal expansion to chaos observed in the TCRdist matrix. Welch's t-statistics and random forest were used to narrow the features down to 13 V-J combinations, which were then fed into a naive Bayes classifier. Thyroid-blood repertoire similarity was quantified with the Morisita-Horn index. The raw public reads went through TCRdb reprocessing: fastp at Q25, MiXCR clone calling, in-frame beta chains kept. Entries that share a CDR3 protein sequence are merged under the most common genes and DNA. The V and J calls reflect TCRdb's pipeline rather than the authors' work. The sample table records roughly 230,000 distinct CDR3 sequences; 20% to 25% of these occur just once. Roughly 44% of the sample lies in the top ten.

There are many counts of this clonotype. What antigen it recognizes has not been identified. The record has no base qualities; no much larger clone is one base away. The source material was peripheral blood. This clonotype was obtained from a woman aged 45-59 years with Graves' ophthalmopathy. Donor details come from another sample of the same person, matched by shared clones. Recombination joined TRBV11-2 with TRBJ2-5; 12 bases in between match TRBD2. The CDR3 protein sequence reads: CASGVTSGRSGTQYF. The bases are TGTGCCAGCGGAGTTACTAGCGGGAGGTCGGGGACCCAGTACTTC.